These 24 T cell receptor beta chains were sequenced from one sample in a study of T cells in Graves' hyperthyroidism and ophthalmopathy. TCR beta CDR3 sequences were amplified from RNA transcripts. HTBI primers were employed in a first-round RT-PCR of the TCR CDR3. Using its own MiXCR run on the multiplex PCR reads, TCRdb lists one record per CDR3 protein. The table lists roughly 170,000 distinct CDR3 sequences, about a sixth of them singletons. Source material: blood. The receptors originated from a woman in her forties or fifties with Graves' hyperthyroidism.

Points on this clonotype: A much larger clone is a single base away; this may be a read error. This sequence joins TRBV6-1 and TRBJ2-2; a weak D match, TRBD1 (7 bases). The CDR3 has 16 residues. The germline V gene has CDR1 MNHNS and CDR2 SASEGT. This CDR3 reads CASEQRRGRNTGEPFF. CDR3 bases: TGTGCCAGTGAGCAACGGAGGGGGCGAAACACCGGGGAGCCGTTTTTT.

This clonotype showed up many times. The CDR3 reads CSAIPPGHYQPQHF. DNA for the CDR3: TGCAGTGCTATTCCACCGGGACATTACCAGCCCCAGCATTTT. The chain carries TRBV20-1 and TRBJ1-5, with D possibly being TRBD1 (6 bases). The CDR3 is made up of 14 amino acids. Germline CDR1 and CDR2: DFQATT and SNEGSKA (reference sequence). V lost 4 bases to trimming and J lost 7 bases, with 17 bases between them.

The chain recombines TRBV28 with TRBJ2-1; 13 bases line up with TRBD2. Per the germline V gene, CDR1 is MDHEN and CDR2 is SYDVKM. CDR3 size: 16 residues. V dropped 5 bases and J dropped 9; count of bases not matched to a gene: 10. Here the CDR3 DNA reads TGTGCCAGCAGTCTCGCCGGGACTAGCGGGATTGGTGAGCAGTTCTTC. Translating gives CASSLAGTSGIGEQFF.

Written as DNA, the CDR3 is TGCAGCGTAAGGACTAGCGGGAAGACCTACGAGCAGTACTTC. It specifies CSVRTSGKTYEQYF. V and J are TRBV29-1 and TRBJ2-7, with 12 bases aligning to TRBD2. V shed 6 bases and J 2 bases; nucleotides not matched to a gene: 5. CDR1 is SQVTM and CDR2 is ANQGSEA in the germline V gene. The CDR3 consists of 14 residues.

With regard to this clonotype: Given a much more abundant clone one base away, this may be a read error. Written as DNA, the CDR3 is TGTGCCAGCAGTGACGGCATCTTGGGGGGCTACACCTTC. Protein sequence: CASSDGILGGYTF. The chain employs TRBV6-1 and TRBJ1-2; D is undetermined. Trimming left V 3 bases short and J 8 bases short, with 13 bases between. The germline CDR1 and CDR2 sequences are MNHNS and SASEGT. The CDR3 is 13 amino acids.

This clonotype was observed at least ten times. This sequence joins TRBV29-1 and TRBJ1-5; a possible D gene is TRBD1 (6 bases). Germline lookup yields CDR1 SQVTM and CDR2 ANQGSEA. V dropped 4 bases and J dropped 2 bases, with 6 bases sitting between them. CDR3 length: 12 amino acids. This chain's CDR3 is CSVAGGNQPQHF. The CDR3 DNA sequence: TGCAGCGTTGCAGGGGGCAATCAGCCCCAGCATTTT.

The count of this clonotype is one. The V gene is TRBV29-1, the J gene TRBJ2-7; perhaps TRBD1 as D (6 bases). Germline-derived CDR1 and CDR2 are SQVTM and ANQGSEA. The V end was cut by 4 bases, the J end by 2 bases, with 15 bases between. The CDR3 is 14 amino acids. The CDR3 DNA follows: TGCAGCGTTGTCGTAAACAGGGCTACCTACGAGCAGTACTTC. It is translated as CSVVVNRATYEQYF.

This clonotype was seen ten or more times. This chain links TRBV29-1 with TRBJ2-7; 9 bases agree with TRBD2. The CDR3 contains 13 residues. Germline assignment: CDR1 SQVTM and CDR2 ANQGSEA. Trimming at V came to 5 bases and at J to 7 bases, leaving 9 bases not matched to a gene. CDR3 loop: CSVRGGAKWEQYF. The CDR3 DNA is TGCAGCGTTCGCGGGGGGGCCAAGTGGGAGCAGTACTTC.

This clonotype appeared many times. Written as DNA, the CDR3 is TGTGCCACCAGAAATACCGGTGGAGGAGCTTTCTTT. Its protein product is CATRNTGGGAFF. The chain carries TRBV24-1 and TRBJ1-1; D ambiguous. V shed 7 bases and J shed 10 bases, with 15 bases lying between them. CDR3 length: 12 amino acids. Germline V gives CDR1 KGHDR, CDR2 SFDVKD.

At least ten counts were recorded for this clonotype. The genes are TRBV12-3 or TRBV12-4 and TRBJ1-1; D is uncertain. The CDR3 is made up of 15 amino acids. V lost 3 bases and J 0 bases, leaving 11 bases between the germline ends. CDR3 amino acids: CASSLETGLNTEAFF. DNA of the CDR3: TGTGCCAGCAGTTTGGAGACGGGCCTGAACACTGAAGCTTTCTTT.

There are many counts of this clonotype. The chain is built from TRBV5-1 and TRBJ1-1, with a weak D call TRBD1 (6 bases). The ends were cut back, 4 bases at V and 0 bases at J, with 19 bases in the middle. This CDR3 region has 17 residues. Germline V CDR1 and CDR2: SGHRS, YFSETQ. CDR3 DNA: TGCGCCAGCAGCGCTAGAATTCGTCAGGGGCTGAACACTGAAGCTTTCTTT. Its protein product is CASSARIRQGLNTEAFF.

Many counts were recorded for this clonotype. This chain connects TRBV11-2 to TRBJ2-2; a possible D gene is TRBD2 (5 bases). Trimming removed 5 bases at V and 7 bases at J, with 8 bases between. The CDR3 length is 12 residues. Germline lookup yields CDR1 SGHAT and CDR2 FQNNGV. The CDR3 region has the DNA TGTGCCAGCAGCCGACTACTCGGGGAGCTGTTTTTT. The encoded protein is CASSRLLGELFF.

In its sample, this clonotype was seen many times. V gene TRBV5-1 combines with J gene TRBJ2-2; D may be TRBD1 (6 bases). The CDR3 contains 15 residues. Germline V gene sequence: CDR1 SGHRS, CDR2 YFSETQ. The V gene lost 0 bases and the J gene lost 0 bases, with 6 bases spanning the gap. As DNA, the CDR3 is TGCGCCAGCAGCTTGGACAGGGCGAACACCGGGGAGCTGTTTTTT. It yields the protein CASSLDRANTGELFF.

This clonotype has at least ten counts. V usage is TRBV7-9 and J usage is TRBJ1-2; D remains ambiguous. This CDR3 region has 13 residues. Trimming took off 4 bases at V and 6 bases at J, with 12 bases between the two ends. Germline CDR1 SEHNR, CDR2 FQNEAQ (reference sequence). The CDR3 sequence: CASSSTYSNGYTF. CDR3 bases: TGTGCCAGCAGCTCAACCTACTCGAATGGCTACACCTTC.

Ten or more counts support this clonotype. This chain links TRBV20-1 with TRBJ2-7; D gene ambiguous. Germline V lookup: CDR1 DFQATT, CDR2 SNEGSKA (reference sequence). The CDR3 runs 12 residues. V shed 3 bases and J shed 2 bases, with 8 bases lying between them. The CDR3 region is CSASGSTYEQYF. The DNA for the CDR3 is TGCAGTGCTAGTGGCAGCACCTACGAGCAGTACTTC.

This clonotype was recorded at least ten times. The CDR3: CASSLASGADTEAFF. The CDR3 nucleotides are TGCGCCAGCAGCTTGGCCTCCGGGGCCGACACTGAAGCTTTCTTT. This rearrangement joins TRBV5-1 to TRBJ1-1, with D maybe TRBD1 (5 bases). The CDR3 covers 15 residues. Germline V gene lookup returns CDR1 SGHRS and CDR2 YFSETQ. V lost 0 bases to trimming and J lost 3 bases, with 12 bases between them.

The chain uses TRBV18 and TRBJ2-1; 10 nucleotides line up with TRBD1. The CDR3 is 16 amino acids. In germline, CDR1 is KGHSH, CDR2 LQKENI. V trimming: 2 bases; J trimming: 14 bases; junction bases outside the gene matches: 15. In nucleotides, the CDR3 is TGTGCCAGCTCACCAGTGACAGGGGGCGCGGAGTGGGAGAAGTTCTTC. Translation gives CASSPVTGGAEWEKFF.

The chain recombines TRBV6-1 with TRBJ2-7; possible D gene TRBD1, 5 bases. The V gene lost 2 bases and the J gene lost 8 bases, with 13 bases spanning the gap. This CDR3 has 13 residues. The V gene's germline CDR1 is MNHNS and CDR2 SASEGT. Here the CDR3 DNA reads TGTGCCAGCAGTGAACGCGGACAACCAAAGCAGTACTTC. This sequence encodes CASSERGQPKQYF.

DNA of the CDR3: TGTGCCAGCAGGGTACCGGGACTAGCTTCGAATGAGCAGTTCTTC. Encoded protein: CASRVPGLASNEQFF. The chain joins TRBV12-3 or TRBV12-4 to TRBJ2-1; 9 nucleotides match TRBD2. V lost 6 bases to trimming and J lost 7 bases; unmatched junction nucleotides: 10. This CDR3 has 15 residues.

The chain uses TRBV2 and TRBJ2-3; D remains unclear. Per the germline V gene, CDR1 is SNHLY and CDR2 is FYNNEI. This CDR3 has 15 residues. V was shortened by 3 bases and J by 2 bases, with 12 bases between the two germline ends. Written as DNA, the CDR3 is TGTGCCAGCAGTGAGAGAATACTTTCCACAGATACGCAGTATTTT. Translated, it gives CASSERILSTDTQYF. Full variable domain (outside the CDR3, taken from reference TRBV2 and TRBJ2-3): EPEVTQTPSHQVTQMGQEVILRCVPISNHLYFYWYRQILGQKVEFLVSFYNNEISEKSEIFDDQFSVERPDGSNFTLKIRSTKLEDSAMYFCASSERILSTDTQYFGPGTRLTVL.

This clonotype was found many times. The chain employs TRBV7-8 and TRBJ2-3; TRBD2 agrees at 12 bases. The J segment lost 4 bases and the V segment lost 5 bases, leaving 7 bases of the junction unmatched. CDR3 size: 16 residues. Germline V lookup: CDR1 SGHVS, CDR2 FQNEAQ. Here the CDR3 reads CASSPWTSGAPDTQYF. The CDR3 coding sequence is TGTGCCAGCAGCCCTTGGACTAGCGGGGCCCCAGATACGCAGTATTTT.

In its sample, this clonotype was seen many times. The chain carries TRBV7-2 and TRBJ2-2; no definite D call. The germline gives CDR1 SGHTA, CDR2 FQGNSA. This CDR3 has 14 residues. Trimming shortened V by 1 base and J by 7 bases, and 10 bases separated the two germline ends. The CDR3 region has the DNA TGTGCCAGCAGCTTAGAGCGCGGCAGCGGGGAGCTGTTTTTT. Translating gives CASSLERGSGELFF.

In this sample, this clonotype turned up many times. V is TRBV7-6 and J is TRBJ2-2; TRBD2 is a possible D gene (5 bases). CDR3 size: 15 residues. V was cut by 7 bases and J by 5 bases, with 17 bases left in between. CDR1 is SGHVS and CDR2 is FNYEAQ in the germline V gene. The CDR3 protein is CASTLVRARTGELFF. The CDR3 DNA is TGTGCCAGCACCCTGGTGCGGGCGCGGACCGGGGAGCTGTTTTTT.

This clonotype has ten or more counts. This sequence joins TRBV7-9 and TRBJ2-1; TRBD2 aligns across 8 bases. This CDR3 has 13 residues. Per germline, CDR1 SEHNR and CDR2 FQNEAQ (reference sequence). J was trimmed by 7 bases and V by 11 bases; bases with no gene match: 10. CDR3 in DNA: TGTGCCCGAGCGGGGGAGGGGAATAATGAGCAGTTCTTC. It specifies CARAGEGNNEQFF.